The source of this T cell receptor (beta chain) is a study of shared clonotypes between healthy human individuals. Study information: The donor pool was made up of two women and a few men aged 18 to 49.

Notes on this clone: Its antigen is not known.

The length of the CDR3 is 17 residues. Germline V lookup: CDR1 MNHEY, CDR2 SMNVEV (reference sequence). V lost 3 bases, J lost 0 bases, and 10 bases stayed unmatched. Whole-study findings and limits: Sorted-subset samples were not fully sequenced, rarefaction indicated.

The protocol was immunoSEQ multiplex PCR, while the TCRdb copy is restricted to in-frame clones and leaves out a portion. The table has around 640,000 clones, roughly 96% seen once. Positive CCR7 selection of CD45RO-negative cells yielded the naive CD8 cells, and terminally differentiated effector memory CD45RA+ cells were excluded. The TCR sequence derives from a woman aged 25 to 39 in good health. The sequenced sample was naive CD8+ T cells sorted from blood. The chain links TRBV27 to TRBJ1-1, with 7 bases aligning to TRBD1. The CDR3 reads CASSLRRGQFMNTEAFF. The CDR3, as DNA: TGTGCCAGCAGTTTGCGACGGGGACAGTTCATGAACACTGAAGCTTTCTTT.